Presented here are 10 T cell receptor beta chains from one specimen sequenced in a study of response to subunit inactivated influenza vaccine. TCRdb called the RT-PCR reads again in MiXCR, with one record for every CDR3 protein. The sample includes around 570,000 distinct CDR3 sequences, about 11% of them seen just once. These data also featured in a second study, about T cells expressing NK-cell markers. Per that paper: Libraries used 5'RACE template switching adding universal primer site and UMIs.

Material: PBMCs from blood, obtained on the day of vaccination. Receptors were obtained from a man aged 45 to 65 who received an inactivated influenza vaccine.

The chain is built from TRBV10-3 and TRBJ2-1; TRBD2 matches at 11 bases. In germline, CDR1 is ENHRY, CDR2 SYGVKD. The CDR3 runs 15 residues. The ends lost 5 bases at V and 2 bases at J; junction bases unmatched: 2. The CDR3 nucleotides read TGTGCCATCAGTCAGACTAGCGGGGCCTACAATGAGCAGTTCTTC. Amino acids: CAISQTSGAYNEQFF.

As to this clonotype: With a much larger clone just one base away, this may be a read error. The V and J genes are TRBV11-2 and TRBJ2-3; the match to TRBD2 covers 9 bases. The germline V gene has CDR1 SGHAT and CDR2 FQNNGV. The CDR3 spans 15 residues. V gave up 5 bases and J gave up 10 bases; unmatched junction bases: 13. Here the CDR3 reads CASSRSPRGGLAQYF. CDR3 nucleotide sequence: TGTGCCAGCAGCCGAAGCCCGCGGGGGGGCCTGGCGCAGTATTTT. The full variable domain, its missing parts supplied by reference TRBV11-2 and TRBJ2-3, is EAGVAQSPRYKIIEKRQSVAFWCNPISGHATLYWYQQILGQGPKLLIQFQNNGVVDDSQLPKDRFSAERLKGVDSTLKIQPAKLEDSAVYLCASSRSPRGGLAQYFGPGTRLTVL.

There are many counts of this clonotype. The chain couples TRBV10-3 to TRBJ2-7; tentative D call: TRBD2 (6 bases). The ends were cut back, 8 bases at V and 1 base at J, with 9 bases in the middle. The V gene's germline CDR1 is ENHRY and CDR2 SYGVKD. There are 12 residues in the CDR3. This chain's CDR3 is CAIGGSSYEQYF. DNA of the CDR3: TGTGCCATCGGGGGGTCTTCCTACGAGCAGTACTTC.

The rearrangement uses TRBV11-2 and TRBJ1-5; 7 bases match TRBD1. Looked up from germline, CDR1 is SGHAT and CDR2 is FQNNGV. CDR3 size: 13 residues. Trimming took 5 bases from V and 15 from J; bases not matched to a gene: 13. The CDR3 nucleotides are TGTGCCAGCAGCCAAGGACAGGCTACACCCACGCATTTT. It encodes CASSQGQATPTHF.

This chain links TRBV11-3 with TRBJ2-7; the D gene is possibly TRBD2 (5 bases). This CDR3 region has 13 residues. Germline V gene lookup returns CDR1 SGHNT and CDR2 YENEEA. Trimming cost V 1 base and J 5 bases, with 9 bases left between them. The CDR3 is CASSLGIGDEQYF. The DNA for the CDR3 is TGTGCCAGCAGCTTAGGGATCGGGGACGAGCAGTACTTC. Based on the CDR3 plus reference TRBV11-3 and TRBJ2-7, the full variable domain is EAGVVQSPRYKIIEKKQPVAFWCNPISGHNTLYWYLQNLGQGPELLIRYENEEAVDDSQLPKDRFSAERLKGVDSTLKIQPAELGDSAVYLCASSLGIGDEQYFGPGTRLTVT.

At least ten counts were recorded for this clonotype. The rearrangement uses TRBV5-1 and TRBJ2-7; 7 bases are a match to TRBD1. The CDR3 loop spans 14 amino acids. The V and J ends lost 2 bases and 3 bases, in that order; junction bases with no gene match: 5. The germline V gene has CDR1 SGHRS and CDR2 YFSETQ. The CDR3 coding sequence is TGCGCCAGCAGCTTAACCGGACAGGACTACGAGCAGTACTTC. This gives the protein CASSLTGQDYEQYF.

J is TRBJ2-2 and V is TRBV12-3 or TRBV12-4; no definite D call. The V gene lost 3 bases and the J gene lost 2 bases, with 19 bases spanning the gap. The CDR3 totals 18 residues. The CDR3 protein is CASSFHGRPILNTGELFF. DNA for the CDR3: TGTGCCAGCAGTTTTCACGGCAGGCCTATTTTAAACACCGGGGAGCTGTTTTTT.

In its sample, this clonotype was seen a few times. J is TRBJ2-7 and V is TRBV20-1; TRBD2 aligns across 13 bases. The J segment lost 3 bases and the V segment lost 6 bases, leaving 11 bases of the junction unmatched. The length of the CDR3 is 16 residues. CDR1 and CDR2 from the germline V gene are DFQATT and SNEGSKA (reference sequence). This chain's CDR3 is CSASGLAGPHGYEQYF. The CDR3 region has the DNA TGCAGTGCATCGGGACTAGCGGGACCCCATGGCTACGAGCAGTACTTC.

This sequence joins TRBV20-1 and TRBJ1-1, with a possible D match to TRBD1 (6 bases). Germline CDR1 and CDR2: DFQATT and SNEGSKA (reference sequence). This CDR3 comprises 12 residues. CDR3 DNA: TGCAGCCCGGGACAACCGAACACTGAAGCTTTCTTT. It encodes CSPGQPNTEAFF.

The rearrangement uses TRBV6-5 and TRBJ1-6; D call uncertain. With 0 bases removed from V and 0 bases from J, the gap between germline ends came to 6 bases. The CDR3 sequence is 16 residues long. Germline loops: CDR1 MNHEY, CDR2 SVGAGI. CDR3 in DNA: TGTGCCAGCAGTTACTCCGGGAGCTCCTATAATTCACCCCTCCACTTT. Its protein product is CASSYSGSSYNSPLHF.